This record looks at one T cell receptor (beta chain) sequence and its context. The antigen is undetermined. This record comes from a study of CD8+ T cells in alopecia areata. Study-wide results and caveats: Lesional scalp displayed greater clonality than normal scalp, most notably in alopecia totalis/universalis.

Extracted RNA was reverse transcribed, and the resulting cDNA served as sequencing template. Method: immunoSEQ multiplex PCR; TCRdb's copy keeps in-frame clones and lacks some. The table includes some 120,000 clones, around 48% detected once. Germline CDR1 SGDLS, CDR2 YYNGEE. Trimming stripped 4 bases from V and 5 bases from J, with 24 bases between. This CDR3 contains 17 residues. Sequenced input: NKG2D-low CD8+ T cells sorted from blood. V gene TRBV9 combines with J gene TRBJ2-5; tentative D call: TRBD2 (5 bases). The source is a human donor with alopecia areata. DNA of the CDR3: TGTGCCAGCAGCCCAGAAGGGAGAGGGTATCTTGGGGAGACCCAGTACTTC. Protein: CASSPEGRGYLGETQYF.